This T cell receptor (beta chain) was captured by sequencing in a study of blood T cell repertoires in COVID-19. TCRdb's table, derived via immunoSEQ multiplex PCR, lists solely in-frame clones and lacks some. Altogether 390,000 or so clones are present, roughly four fifths being singletons, with the ten largest covering 5% to 5.5%. From germline, CDR1 is MNHEY and CDR2 SVGAGI. V gave up 6 bases and J gave up 4 bases; unmatched junction bases: 11. The CDR3 covers 15 residues. Participants were placed into cohorts based on the clinical history they reported. This sequence joins TRBV6-5 and TRBJ1-2, with 7 bases aligning to TRBD1. The sequenced material came from PBMCs or T cells enriched from blood (not recorded which). This TCR derives from a woman aged 45-65 years who had recovered from COVID-19. The DNA for the CDR3 is TGTGCCAGCAGCAACGCTATAGGACAGGTCTATGGCTACACCTTC. Its protein is CASSNAIGQVYGYTF.